Sequencing of this T cell receptor beta chain was carried out in a study of cytomegalovirus exposure and HLA in healthy donors. Per germline, CDR1 GTSNPN and CDR2 SVGIG (reference sequence). The CDR3 has 13 residues. Trimming removed 1 base at V and 4 bases at J, with 10 bases between. Comment on this clone: Its antigen is unidentified.

Study-wide findings and caveats: Available immune exposure information covered CMV serostatus only. Later analysis showed TCR association rates varying by HLA locus, highest for DRB1 and lowest for HLA-C. A link between a missense DCLRE1C variant and TCR beta V- and J-gene trimming emerged from a later analysis.

Primers included in the PCR were 60 Vbeta and 13 Jbeta primers. The table came from immunoSEQ multiplex PCR; TCRdb's copy has only in-frame clones and leaves some out. The sample records approximately 140,000 clones, 60% to 80% being singletons. Healthy bone marrow donors formed the donor group. Sample: PBMCs. This chain joins TRBV30 and TRBJ2-5, with D perhaps matching TRBD1 (6 bases). This receptor was obtained from a male donor in good health and CMV-seronegative. The CDR3: CAWSGGRGETQYF. CDR3 nucleotide sequence: TGTGCCTGGAGTGGAGGCAGGGGAGAGACCCAGTACTTC.